What follows are 30 T cell receptor beta chains derived from one specimen sequenced in a study of T cells in Graves' hyperthyroidism and ophthalmopathy. Amplification of TCR beta CDR3 regions used RNA as the template. With the HTBI primer set, the TCR CDR3 went through a first round of RT-PCR. TCRdb ran MiXCR on the multiplex PCR reads and lists one entry per CDR3 protein. The table shows about 570,000 distinct CDR3 sequences, with 14% occurring only once. Material for sequencing was blood. Source of these receptors: a woman aged 40-49 years with Graves' hyperthyroidism.

This clonotype was counted only a few times. V gene TRBV20-1 combines with J gene TRBJ2-5, with D possibly being TRBD2 (5 bases). This CDR3 has 14 residues. The germline V and J ends were trimmed by 7 bases and 5 bases, with 20 bases remaining between them. Germline V lookup: CDR1 DFQATT, CDR2 SNEGSKA (reference sequence). The CDR3 is CSEVNPSSAETQYF. The CDR3 nucleotides read TGCAGTGAAGTCAACCCGAGTAGCGCGGAGACCCAGTACTTC.

Note on this clonotype: Possible read error: a much larger clone is one base away. J is TRBJ1-2 and V is TRBV15; D remains unclear. V lost 0 bases and J 9 bases, leaving 8 bases between the germline ends. CDR3 length equals 12 residues. The germline V gene encodes CDR1 LNHNV and CDR2 YYDKDF (reference sequence). The CDR3 reads CATSRDAHSYTF. The DNA of the CDR3 is TGTGCCACCAGCAGAGATGCACATAGCTACACCTTC. Looking up the rest from reference TRBV15 and TRBJ1-2 gives the full variable domain: DAMVIQNPRYQVTQFGKPVTLSCSQTLNHNVMYWYQQKSSQAPKLLFHYYDKDFNNEADTPDNFQSRRPNTSFCFLDIRSPGLGDTAMYLCATSRDAHSYTFGSGTRLTVV.

This clonotype was seen a handful of times. The rearrangement joins TRBV27 to TRBJ1-2, with a possible D match to TRBD1 (5 bases). Per germline, CDR1 MNHEY and CDR2 SMNVEV (reference sequence). The CDR3 spans 15 residues. V lost 4 bases, J lost 4 bases, and 16 bases lay in between. CDR3 residues: CASSSGSGPPYGYTF. The CDR3 coding sequence is TGTGCCAGCAGTTCGGGATCGGGGCCACCCTATGGCTACACCTTC.

In the case of this clonotype: Given a much more abundant clone one base away, this may be a read error. It is likely a read error, because the conserved phenylalanine at the end of the CDR3 is missing. The V and J genes are TRBV12-3 or TRBV12-4 and TRBJ2-2, with a weak D call TRBD2 (6 bases). CDR3 length: 14 residues. V dropped 8 bases and J dropped 3 bases, with 13 bases sitting between them. The CDR3: CASRRGYYTGELFL. CDR3 DNA: TGTGCCAGCCGCCGGGGGTATTACACCGGGGAGCTGTTTTTA.

This clonotype was seen at least ten times. V and J are TRBV28 and TRBJ1-2, with D unclear. Trimming removed 0 bases at V and 4 bases at J, with 6 bases between. The germline CDR1 and CDR2 sequences are MDHEN and SYDVKM. The CDR3 covers 13 residues. This CDR3 reads CASSLWTVYGYTF. CDR3 DNA sequence: TGTGCCAGCAGTTTATGGACGGTCTATGGCTACACCTTC.

The rearrangement joins TRBV6-2 or TRBV6-3 to TRBJ1-5; no clear D gene. V was cut by 6 bases and J by 3 bases, with 9 bases left in between. This CDR3 has 13 amino acids. Germline V CDR1 and CDR2: MNHEY, SVGEGT. The CDR3 is CASRRSLNQPQHF. In DNA form, the CDR3 reads TGTGCCAGCAGGAGAAGCCTCAATCAGCCCCAGCATTTT.

CDR3: CASSQYLSGIAYEQYF. CDR3 DNA: TGCGCCAGCAGCCAGTACCTAAGCGGCATTGCCTACGAGCAGTACTTC. The chain combines TRBV4-1 with TRBJ2-7; perhaps TRBD2 as D (5 bases). Germline V gene data show CDR1 as MGHRA and CDR2 as YSYEKL. The V end lost 3 bases, the J end lost 2 bases, and 17 bases lay between the germline ends. The CDR3 spans 16 residues.

This clonotype came up many times. The CDR3 protein is CASSLTGTSGTETQYF. DNA for the CDR3: TGCGCCAGCAGCTTGACCGGGACTAGCGGGACAGAGACCCAGTACTTC. V and J are TRBV5-1 and TRBJ2-5; TRBD2 agrees at 13 bases. J was trimmed by 4 bases and V by 1 base; bases with no gene match: 4. This CDR3 comprises 16 residues. The germline V gene encodes CDR1 SGHRS and CDR2 YFSETQ.

This clonotype was seen repeatedly, ten times or more. The chain couples TRBV3-1 to TRBJ1-1; D call uncertain. The CDR3 spans 11 residues. V dropped 3 bases and J dropped 8 bases, with 7 bases sitting between them. Germline V CDR1 and CDR2: LGHDT, YNNKEL (reference sequence). CDR3 region: CASSHGPEAFF. CDR3 nucleotide sequence: TGTGCCAGCAGCCATGGACCAGAAGCTTTCTTT. Variable domain in full (rest from reference TRBV3-1 and TRBJ1-1): DTAVSQTPKYLVTQMGNDKSIKCEQNLGHDTMYWYKQDSKKFLKIMFSYNNKELIINETVPNRFSPKSPDKAHLNLHINSLELGDSAVYFCASSHGPEAFFGQGTRLTVV.

This clonotype was seen repeatedly, ten times or more. This rearrangement joins TRBV28 to TRBJ1-5; no reliable D call. CDR1 and CDR2 from the germline V gene are MDHEN and SYDVKM. This CDR3 is 15 amino acids long. V was shortened by 2 bases and J by 2 bases, with 10 bases between the two germline ends. The CDR3 loop is CASSLGPNGNQPQHF. Written as DNA, the CDR3 is TGTGCCAGCAGTTTAGGTCCAAATGGCAATCAGCCCCAGCATTTT.

This clonotype has at least ten counts. The rearrangement uses TRBV12-3 or TRBV12-4 and TRBJ2-1; D may be TRBD1 (5 bases). V gave up 8 bases and J gave up 4 bases, with 18 bases separating them. The CDR3 length is 15 residues. The CDR3 loop reads CASGPPGYRYNEQFF. The CDR3 nucleotides read TGTGCCAGCGGTCCCCCAGGGTATCGGTACAATGAGCAGTTCTTC.

This clonotype was seen many times. V and J are TRBV11-2 and TRBJ2-5, with unresolved D. There are 14 residues in the CDR3. Trimming stripped 1 base from V and 2 bases from J, with 8 bases between. CDR1 is SGHAT and CDR2 is FQNNGV in the germline V gene. Here the CDR3 reads CASSLATLQETQYF. CDR3 nucleotide sequence: TGTGCCAGCAGCTTAGCGACTTTGCAAGAGACCCAGTACTTC.

This clonotype was counted many times. The V and J genes are TRBV28 and TRBJ2-7; the match to TRBD2 covers 7 bases. The CDR3 extends over 15 amino acids. V trimming: 1 base; J trimming: 6 bases; junction bases outside the gene matches: 9. Germline V gives CDR1 MDHEN, CDR2 SYDVKM. The CDR3 sequence: CASSLSGSGTREQYF. CDR3 nucleotide sequence: TGTGCCAGCAGTTTATCGGGGAGCGGGACGCGCGAGCAGTACTTC.

The rearrangement uses TRBV12-3 or TRBV12-4 and TRBJ1-2; the D is unclear. The CDR3 length is 12 residues. V was pared by 8 bases and J by 5 bases, with 12 bases between. The CDR3 is CASAVDGYGYTF. The CDR3 coding sequence is TGTGCCAGCGCGGTTGACGGGTATGGCTACACCTTC.

J is TRBJ2-4 and V is TRBV5-4, with D perhaps matching TRBD1 (6 bases). The CDR3 consists of 15 residues. Per germline, CDR1 SGHNT and CDR2 YYREEE (reference sequence). Trimming took 0 bases from V and 7 from J, leaving 14 bases between them. In nucleotides, the CDR3 is TGTGCCAGCAGCTTGGTCTCGCAGCAGGGGAACATTCAGTACTTC. It specifies CASSLVSQQGNIQYF.

In this sample, this clonotype turned up once. The chain has TRBV2 and TRBJ1-2, with D uncertain. V lost 6 bases and J 2 bases, leaving 19 bases between the germline ends. This CDR3 region has 16 residues. Germline CDR1 reads SNHLY; CDR2 reads FYNNEI. This chain's CDR3 is CASSDTATARNYGYTF. In DNA form, the CDR3 reads TGTGCCAGCAGCGATACAGCGACGGCTAGAAACTATGGCTACACCTTC.

This clonotype was detected ten times or more. The V and J genes are TRBV24-1 and TRBJ2-1, with TRBD2 as a possible D gene (5 bases). The V end lost 9 bases, the J end lost 4 bases, and 18 bases lay between the germline ends. The CDR3 is made up of 15 amino acids. The germline V gene encodes CDR1 KGHDR and CDR2 SFDVKD. Here the CDR3 reads CATLGLGPSYNEQFF. The DNA of the CDR3 is TGTGCCACCCTTGGACTTGGCCCCTCTTACAATGAGCAGTTCTTC.

This clonotype was recorded many times. The chain is built from TRBV12-3 or TRBV12-4 and TRBJ1-2; D might be TRBD1 (6 bases). This CDR3 region has 13 residues. V was cut by 2 bases and J by 7 bases, with 11 bases left in between. The CDR3 protein is CASSLRGFGGYTF. Written as DNA, the CDR3 is TGTGCCAGCAGTTTAAGGGGGTTCGGTGGCTACACCTTC.

This clonotype has a count of ten or more. The genes are TRBV30 and TRBJ2-5; tentative D call: TRBD1 (5 bases). Trimming took off 2 bases at V and 5 bases at J, with 15 bases between the two ends. The CDR3 runs to 14 residues. The germline gives CDR1 GTSNPN, CDR2 SVGIG (reference sequence). The CDR3 protein is CAWSMGRSGETQYF. The CDR3 DNA is TGTGCCTGGAGTATGGGGCGGTCCGGGGAGACCCAGTACTTC.

The sample holds one count of this clonotype. The V gene is TRBV20-1, the J gene TRBJ1-3, with a possible D match to TRBD1 (5 bases). The V end was cut by 4 bases, the J end by 4 bases, with 14 bases between. The CDR3 is 14 residues long. CDR1 and CDR2 (germline): DFQATT, SNEGSKA (reference sequence). The CDR3 coding sequence is TGCAGTGCTATAGAGGGCAGGGTAGGAAACACCATATATTTT. It is translated as CSAIEGRVGNTIYF.

This clonotype was observed at least ten times. For the CDR3, the DNA is TGTGCCATCGACTCGCAGGGCGAGCAGTTCTTC. The encoded protein is CAIDSQGEQFF. The chain links TRBV10-3 to TRBJ2-1, with a tentative D call TRBD1 (5 bases). Trimming removed 8 bases at V and 10 bases at J, with 12 bases between. This CDR3 spans 11 amino acids. Germline V gene sequence: CDR1 ENHRY, CDR2 SYGVKD.

This clonotype has only a few counts. The J gene is TRBJ2-1, the V gene TRBV7-8; D may be TRBD2 (7 bases). Germline V lookup: CDR1 SGHVS, CDR2 FQNEAQ. Deletions cut 4 bases from V and 1 base from J, with 17 bases between. CDR3 length: 17 residues. The CDR3 sequence: CASSSRGRAGSYNEQFF. DNA of the CDR3: TGTGCCAGCAGCTCAAGGGGGAGGGCAGGGTCCTACAATGAGCAGTTCTTC.

This clonotype was seen ten or more times. This rearrangement joins TRBV6-5 to TRBJ1-1; D gene unclear. Germline values: CDR1 MNHEY, CDR2 SVGAGI. The CDR3 length is 14 residues. Trimming shortened V by 0 bases and J by 1 base, and 6 bases separated the two germline ends. The CDR3 spells CASSYSYGNTEAFF. CDR3 coding DNA: TGTGCCAGCAGTTACTCGTACGGGAACACTGAAGCTTTCTTT.

The rearrangement links TRBV7-6 to TRBJ2-6; TRBD1 matches at 8 bases. The ends lost 4 bases at V and 0 bases at J; junction bases unmatched: 11. This CDR3 has 19 amino acids. Germline V gene lookup returns CDR1 SGHVS and CDR2 FNYEAQ. CDR3 sequence reads: CASSSSTGATSSGANVLTF. CDR3 coding DNA: TGTGCCAGCAGCTCCTCGACAGGGGCCACGAGCTCTGGGGCCAACGTCCTGACTTTC.

This clonotype was observed many times. This chain uses TRBV5-1 with TRBJ2-1; D might be TRBD1 or TRBD2, each matching 5 bases. The V end was cut by 3 bases, the J end by 8 bases, with 18 bases between. The V gene's germline CDR1 is SGHRS and CDR2 YFSETQ. CDR3 length: 15 residues. CDR3 residues: CASSSTDPGRDEQFF. The CDR3 bases are TGCGCCAGCAGCTCAACAGACCCGGGGCGAGATGAGCAGTTCTTC.

The chain links TRBV3-1 to TRBJ2-1; the D gene is possibly TRBD1 (5 bases). Trimming left V 4 bases short and J 8 bases short, with 21 bases between. Germline CDR1 and CDR2: LGHDT and YNNKEL (reference sequence). This CDR3 spans 16 amino acids. In nucleotides, the CDR3 is TGTGCCAGCAGCCCCAAAAGTTTCAGGGCCGAGGATGAGCAGTTCTTC. It codes for CASSPKSFRAEDEQFF.

About this clonotype itself: A much larger clone lies a single base off, so this may be a read error. The chain combines TRBV28 with TRBJ2-5, with D maybe TRBD1 (5 bases). V dropped 5 bases and J dropped 12 bases, with 13 bases sitting between them. Germline V lookup: CDR1 MDHEN, CDR2 SYDVKM. The CDR3 loop spans 11 amino acids. The CDR3 nucleotides are TGTGCCAGCAGTGAAGTGGGGCCGGAGTACTTC. It yields the protein CASSEVGPEYF.

This clonotype has just a few counts. This chain uses TRBV12-3 or TRBV12-4 with TRBJ1-4; maybe TRBD1 (6 bases). V lost 5 bases, J lost 0 bases, and 10 bases lay in between. This CDR3 comprises 15 residues. The CDR3 here is CASSPNRATNEKLFF. The CDR3 DNA follows: TGTGCCAGCAGTCCCAACAGGGCAACTAATGAAAAACTGTTTTTT.

In its sample, this clonotype was seen many times. This chain joins TRBV12-3 or TRBV12-4 and TRBJ1-5, with D hard to call. With 6 bases removed from V and 5 bases from J, the gap between germline ends came to 14 bases. There are 14 residues in the CDR3. Written as DNA, the CDR3 is TGTGCCAGCAGCTGGACGAGGGCGGATCAGCCCCAGCATTTT. It specifies CASSWTRADQPQHF.

The CDR3 here is CASSYSGLAGDTQYF. The CDR3 nucleotides read TGTGCCAGCAGTTACTCGGGACTAGCGGGAGATACGCAGTATTTT. The V gene is TRBV6-2 or TRBV6-3, the J gene TRBJ2-3; 12 bases map to TRBD2. The CDR3 totals 15 residues. With 0 bases clipped from V and 5 bases from J, the junction kept 0 bases outside the gene matches. The germline gives CDR1 MNHEY, CDR2 SVGEGT.